Sequencing of this T cell receptor beta chain was carried out in a study of CD8 T cells in Susac syndrome (dated by TCRdb to about 2019). With regard to the full study: The study used repertoire sequencing to test whether antigen drove CD8+ T cell activation and differentiation in Susac syndrome.

RNA was extracted using the RNeasy kit, and roughly 0.45 to 1 microgram was reverse transcribed with random hexamers. The immunoSEQ multiplex PCR assay, covering 54 Vbeta and 13 Jbeta segments, was used to amplify TCR beta CDR3 regions. To correct PCR amplification bias, a synthetic template baseline was used for both primer optimization and computational correction. The authors processed their data as follows. Reads were assigned to V, D and J genes according to IMGT and analyzed in immunoSEQ Analyzer, with only productive sequences retained. To calculate clonality, Shannon entropy was normalized by log2 of the number of productive unique sequences and then subtracted from one. For each patient and control, public and private clones were evaluated among the 100 most prevalent clones. A clone was defined as Susac-specific if it was absent from the healthy and MS cohorts, from roughly 990 published viral clones and from other ImmuneACCESS disease sequences. TCRdb reanalyzed the raw reads on its own, using fastp at Q25 for trimming and MiXCR for clone calling, and kept in-frame beta chains. Every CDR3 protein is listed once, alongside the most common genes and DNA of its rows. The V and J calls were not made by the authors but by TCRdb's processing. In this sample the table shows 230,000 or so distinct CDR3 sequences, roughly 96% of which occur a single time. The biggest ten clones account for 0.095% of the sample.

Comment on this clonotype: Its antigen remains unidentified. No base-level quality is on record; no much larger clone is a single base apart.

V and J are trimmed by 6 bases and 5 bases, and the gene matches miss 6 bases of the junction. From the cysteine through the phenylalanine, the CDR3 covers 13 amino acids. The entry retains the CDR3 DNA only, 39 bases that are in frame from base 1. Taken from the germline V gene, the CDR1 and CDR2 loops are SGHVS and FNYEAQ. What the work shows at the level of the full study, not this receptor alone: The number of individuals in the TCR sequencing and HLA analysis was recognized as being relatively small.

High-throughput TCR beta sequencing profiled peripheral blood CD8+ and CD4+ T cells from healthy donors, Susac syndrome patients and multiple sclerosis patients. The multiple sclerosis controls were treatment-naive patients whose relapsing-remitting disease, either stable or active, fulfilled the revised McDonald criteria. Bulk CD8+ and CD4+ T cells were purified by magnetic negative isolation, while CD8+ TEMRA cells were enriched using FACS. Blood was drawn into EDTA tubes, processed within 24 hours, and PBMCs were isolated by density gradient centrifugation. PBMCs intended for TCR sequencing were frozen in liquid nitrogen and were later thawed in a 37 degrees C water bath. A purity of at least 90% was achieved for sorted or isolated CD4+, CD8+ and CD8+ TEMRA cells.

The sequence came from a human donor with multiple sclerosis. Recombination linked TRBV7-6 to TRBJ1-1, with TRBD1 matching 7 junction bases. Sequencing was done on a sample of CD4+ T cells from PBMCs. The CDR3 reads CASSTNRGTEAFF. The DNA is TGTGCCAGCAGTACTAACAGGGGAACTGAAGCTTTCTTT. Extended through the reference TRBV7-6 and TRBJ1-1 proteins, this CDR3 yields the full variable domain: GAGVSQSPRYKVTKRGQDVALRCDPISGHVSLYWYRQALGQGPEFLTYFNYEAQQDKSGLPNDRFSAERPEGSISTLTIQRTEQRDSAMYRCASSTNRGTEAFFGQGTRLTVV.